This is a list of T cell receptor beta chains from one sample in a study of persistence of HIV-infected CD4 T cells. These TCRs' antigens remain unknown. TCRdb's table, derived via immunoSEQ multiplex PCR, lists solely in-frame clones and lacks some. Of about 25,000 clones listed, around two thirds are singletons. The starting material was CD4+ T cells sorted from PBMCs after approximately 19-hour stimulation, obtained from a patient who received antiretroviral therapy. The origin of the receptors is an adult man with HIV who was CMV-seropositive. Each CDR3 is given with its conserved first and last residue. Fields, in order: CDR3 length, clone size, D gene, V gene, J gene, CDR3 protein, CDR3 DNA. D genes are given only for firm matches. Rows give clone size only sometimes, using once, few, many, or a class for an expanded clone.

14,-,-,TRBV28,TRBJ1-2,CASSSPGRVDGYTF,TGTGCCAGCAGTTCCCCCGGGAGGGTTGATGGCTACACCTTC
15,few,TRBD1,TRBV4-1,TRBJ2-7,CASSQGDRAAYEQYF,TGCGCCAGCAGCCAAGGGGACAGAGCAGCCTACGAGCAGTACTTC
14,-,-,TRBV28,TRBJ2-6,CASSLLGGANVLTF,TGTGCCAGCAGTTTATTAGGTGGGGCCAACGTCCTGACTTTC
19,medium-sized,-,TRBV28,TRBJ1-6,CASSTFPRGGSSYNSPLHF,TGTGCCAGCAGCACCTTTCCCCGGGGGGGAAGCTCCTATAATTCACCCCTCCACTTT
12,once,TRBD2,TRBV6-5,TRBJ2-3,CATGGSTDTQYF,TGTGCCACCGGGGGGTCGACGGATACGCAGTATTTT
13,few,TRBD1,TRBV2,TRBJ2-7,CASRRQGSYEQYF,TGTGCCAGCAGACGACAGGGCTCCTACGAGCAGTACTTC
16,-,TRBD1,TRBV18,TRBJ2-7,CASSPGQRQGSYEQYF,TGTGCCAGCTCACCAGGGCAGAGACAGGGGTCCTACGAGCAGTACTTC
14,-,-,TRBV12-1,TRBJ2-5,CASSPDAGQETQYF,TGTGCCAGCAGCCCTGACGCAGGGCAAGAGACCCAGTACTTC
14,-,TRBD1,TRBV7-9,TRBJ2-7,CASSPGTGKYEQYF,TGTGCCAGCAGCCCCGGGACAGGGAAGTACGAGCAGTACTTC
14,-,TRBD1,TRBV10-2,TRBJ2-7,CASRNRGWSYEQYF,TGCGCCAGCAGAAACAGGGGTTGGTCCTACGAGCAGTACTTC
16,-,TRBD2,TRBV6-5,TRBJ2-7,CASSYSRSAGAGEQYF,TGTGCCAGCAGTTACTCGAGATCAGCGGGGGCCGGCGAGCAGTACTTC
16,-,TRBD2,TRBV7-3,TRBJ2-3,CASSITSGASTDTQYF,TGTGCCAGCAGCATTACTAGCGGGGCTAGCACAGATACGCAGTATTTT
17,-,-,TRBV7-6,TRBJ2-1,CASSPRGAGYSYNEQFF,TGTGCCAGCAGCCCAAGGGGCGCGGGGTACTCCTACAATGAGCAGTTCTTC
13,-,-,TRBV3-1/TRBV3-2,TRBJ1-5,CASSPRVGQPQHF,TGTGCCAGCAGCCCAAGGGTTGGCCAGCCCCAGCATTTT
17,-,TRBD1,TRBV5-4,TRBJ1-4,CASSHRGRQGANEKLFF,TGTGCCAGCAGCCACAGGGGCAGACAGGGTGCTAATGAAAAACTGTTTTTT
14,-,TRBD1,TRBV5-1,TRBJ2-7,CASTPGTGTYEQYF,TGCGCCAGCACCCCCGGGACAGGGACCTACGAGCAGTACTTC
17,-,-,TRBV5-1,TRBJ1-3,CASSLEGRGRRRDTIYF,TGCGCCAGCAGCTTGGAGGGGAGAGGAAGGCGGAGGGACACCATATATTTT
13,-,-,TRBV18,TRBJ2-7,CASSPPGLGEQYF,TGTGCCAGCTCACCACCGGGTTTGGGGGAGCAGTACTTC
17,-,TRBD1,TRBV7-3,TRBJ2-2,CASSLTGWDRGDGELFF,TGTGCCAGCAGCTTAACGGGCTGGGACAGGGGTGACGGGGAGCTGTTTTTT
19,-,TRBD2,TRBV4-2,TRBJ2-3,CASSQDPPSSGGAKDTQYF,TGTGCCAGCAGCCAAGACCCGCCTTCTAGCGGGGGGGCAAAAGATACGCAGTATTTT
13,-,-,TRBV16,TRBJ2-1,CASSQSLRGAQFF,TGTGCCAGCAGCCAATCCCTTCGCGGGGCGCAGTTCTTC
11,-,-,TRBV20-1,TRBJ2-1,CSARRSREQFF,TGCAGTGCCAGACGGTCTCGTGAGCAGTTCTTC
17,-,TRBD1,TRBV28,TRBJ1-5,CASSSGQGGLEGQPQHF,TGTGCCAGCAGTTCAGGACAGGGGGGGCTCGAAGGTCAGCCCCAGCATTTT
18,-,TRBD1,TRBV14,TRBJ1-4,CASSSDRESFSTNEKLFF,TGTGCCAGCAGTTCGGACAGGGAGTCATTCTCAACTAATGAAAAACTGTTTTTT
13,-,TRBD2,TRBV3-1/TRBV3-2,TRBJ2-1,CASSPLAGYEQFF,TGTGCCAGCAGCCCCTTAGCGGGCTATGAGCAGTTCTTC
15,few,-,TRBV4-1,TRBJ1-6,CASASGTRNNSPLHF,TGCGCCAGCGCGTCCGGGACACGGAATAATTCACCCCTCCACTTT
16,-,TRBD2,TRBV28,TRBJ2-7,CASSIPRGGTSYEQYF,TGTGCCAGCTCGATTCCGCGGGGGGGCACATCCTACGAGCAGTACTTC